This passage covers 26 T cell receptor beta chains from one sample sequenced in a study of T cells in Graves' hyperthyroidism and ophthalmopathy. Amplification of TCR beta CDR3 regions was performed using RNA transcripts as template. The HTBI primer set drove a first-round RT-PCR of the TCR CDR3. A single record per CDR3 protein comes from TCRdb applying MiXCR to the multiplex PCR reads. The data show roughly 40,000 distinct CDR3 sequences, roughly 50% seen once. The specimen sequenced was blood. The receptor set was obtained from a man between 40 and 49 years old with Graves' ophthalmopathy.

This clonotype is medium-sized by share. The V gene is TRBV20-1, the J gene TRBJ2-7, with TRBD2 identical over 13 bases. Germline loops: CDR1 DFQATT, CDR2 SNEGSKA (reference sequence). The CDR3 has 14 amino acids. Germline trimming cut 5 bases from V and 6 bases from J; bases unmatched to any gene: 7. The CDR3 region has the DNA TGCAGTGCTGGGGGACTAGCGGGAACTGGCGAGCAGTACTTC. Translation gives CSAGGLAGTGEQYF.

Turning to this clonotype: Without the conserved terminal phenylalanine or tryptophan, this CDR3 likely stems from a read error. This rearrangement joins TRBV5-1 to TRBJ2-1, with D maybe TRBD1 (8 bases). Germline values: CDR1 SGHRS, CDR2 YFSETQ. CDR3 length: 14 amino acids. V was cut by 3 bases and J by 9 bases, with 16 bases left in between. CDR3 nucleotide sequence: TGCGCCAGCAGCTCAGACAGGGGCGGGAGTGAGCAGTTCCTC. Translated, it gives CASSSDRGGSEQFL.

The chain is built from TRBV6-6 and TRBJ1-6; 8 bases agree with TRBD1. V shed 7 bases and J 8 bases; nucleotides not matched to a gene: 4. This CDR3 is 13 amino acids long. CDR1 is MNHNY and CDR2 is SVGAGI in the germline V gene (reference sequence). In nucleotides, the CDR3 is TGTGCCAGCAACTCAGGGGGCGATTCACCCCTCCACTTT. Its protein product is CASNSGGDSPLHF.

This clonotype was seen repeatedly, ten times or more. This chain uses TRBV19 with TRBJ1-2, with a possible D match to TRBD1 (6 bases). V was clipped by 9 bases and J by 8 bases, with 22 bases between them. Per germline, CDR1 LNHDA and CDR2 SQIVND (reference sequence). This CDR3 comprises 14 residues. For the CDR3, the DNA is TGTGCCAGCCAGATCCAGGGGATTGGTGGCGGCTACACCTTC. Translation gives CASQIQGIGGGYTF.

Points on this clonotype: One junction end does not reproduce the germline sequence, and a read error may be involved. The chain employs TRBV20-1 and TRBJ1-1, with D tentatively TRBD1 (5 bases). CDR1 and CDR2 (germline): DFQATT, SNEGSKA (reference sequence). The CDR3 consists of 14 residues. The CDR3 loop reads CSAGRSPGVTEASF. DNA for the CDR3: TGCAGTGCGGGGAGGTCCCCGGGGGTCACCGAAGCTTCCTTT.

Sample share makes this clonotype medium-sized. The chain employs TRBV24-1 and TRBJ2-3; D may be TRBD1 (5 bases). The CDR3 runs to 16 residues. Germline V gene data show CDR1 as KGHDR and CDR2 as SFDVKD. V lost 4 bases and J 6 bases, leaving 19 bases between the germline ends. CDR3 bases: TGTGCCACCAGTGACTCCAGGGTACGTTTGATGGATACGCAGTATTTT. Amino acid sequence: CATSDSRVRLMDTQYF.

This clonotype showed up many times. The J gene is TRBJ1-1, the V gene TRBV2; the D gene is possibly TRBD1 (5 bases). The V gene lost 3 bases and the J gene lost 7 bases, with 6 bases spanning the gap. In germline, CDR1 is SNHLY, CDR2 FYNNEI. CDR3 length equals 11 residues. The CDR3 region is CASSEGLEAFF. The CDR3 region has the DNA TGTGCCAGCAGTGAGGGACTTGAAGCTTTCTTT.

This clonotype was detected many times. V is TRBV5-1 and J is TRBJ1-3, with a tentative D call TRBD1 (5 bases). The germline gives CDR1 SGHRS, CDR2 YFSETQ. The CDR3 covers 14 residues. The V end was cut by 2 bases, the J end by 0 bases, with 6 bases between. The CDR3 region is CASSFGGSGNTIYF. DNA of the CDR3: TGCGCCAGCAGCTTCGGGGGCTCTGGAAACACCATATATTTT.

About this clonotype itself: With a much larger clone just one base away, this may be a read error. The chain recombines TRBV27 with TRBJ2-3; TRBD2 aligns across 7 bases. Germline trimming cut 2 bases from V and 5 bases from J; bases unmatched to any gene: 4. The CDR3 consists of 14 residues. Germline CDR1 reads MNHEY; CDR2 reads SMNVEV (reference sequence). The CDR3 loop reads CASSLLAEGDTQYF. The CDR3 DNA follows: TGTGCCAGCAGTTTACTAGCGGAGGGAGATACGCAGTATTTT.

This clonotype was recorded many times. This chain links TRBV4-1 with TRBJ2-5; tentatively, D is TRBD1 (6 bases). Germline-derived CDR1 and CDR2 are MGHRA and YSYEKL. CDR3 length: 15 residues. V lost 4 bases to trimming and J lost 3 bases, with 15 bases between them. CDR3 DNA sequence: TGCGCCAGCAGCCTTTATGAGACAGGCAAAGAGACCCAGTACTTC. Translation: CASSLYETGKETQYF.

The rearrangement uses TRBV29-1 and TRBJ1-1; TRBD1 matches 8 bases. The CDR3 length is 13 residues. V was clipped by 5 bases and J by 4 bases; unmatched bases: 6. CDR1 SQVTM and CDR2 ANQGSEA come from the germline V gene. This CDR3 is CSVNRGFGTEAFF. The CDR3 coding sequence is TGCAGCGTTAACAGGGGGTTTGGCACTGAAGCTTTCTTT.

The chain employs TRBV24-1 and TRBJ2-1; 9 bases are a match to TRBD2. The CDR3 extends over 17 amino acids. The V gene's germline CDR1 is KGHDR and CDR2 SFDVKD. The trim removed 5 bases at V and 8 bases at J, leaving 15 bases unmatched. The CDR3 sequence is CATSARRPGLASHEQFF. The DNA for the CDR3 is TGTGCCACCAGTGCTAGGAGGCCGGGACTAGCTTCCCATGAGCAGTTCTTC.

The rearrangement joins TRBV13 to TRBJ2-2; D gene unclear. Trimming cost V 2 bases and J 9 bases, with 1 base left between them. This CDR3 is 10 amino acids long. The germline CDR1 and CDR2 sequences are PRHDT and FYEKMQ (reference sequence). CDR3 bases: TGTGCCAGCAGCTTACGGGAGCTGTTTTTT. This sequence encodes CASSLRELFF.

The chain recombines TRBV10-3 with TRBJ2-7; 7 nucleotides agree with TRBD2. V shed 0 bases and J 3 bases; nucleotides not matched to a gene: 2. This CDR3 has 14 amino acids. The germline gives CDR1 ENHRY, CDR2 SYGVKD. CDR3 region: CAISESWGGYEQYF. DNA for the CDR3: TGTGCCATCAGTGAGTCCTGGGGGGGCTACGAGCAGTACTTC.

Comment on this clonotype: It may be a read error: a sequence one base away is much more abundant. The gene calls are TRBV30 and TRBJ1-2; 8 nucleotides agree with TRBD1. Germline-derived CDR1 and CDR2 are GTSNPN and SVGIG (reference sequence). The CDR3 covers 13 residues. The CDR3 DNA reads TGTGCCTGGAGCCGGGACAGGCCCCGAGGCTGCACCTTC. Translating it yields CAWSRDRPRGCTF.

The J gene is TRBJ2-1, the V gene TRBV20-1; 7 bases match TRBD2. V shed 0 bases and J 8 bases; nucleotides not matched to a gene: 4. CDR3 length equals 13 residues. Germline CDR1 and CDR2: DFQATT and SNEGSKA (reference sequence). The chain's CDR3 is CSARDGLADEQFF. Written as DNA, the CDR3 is TGCAGTGCTAGAGATGGGCTAGCGGATGAGCAGTTCTTC.

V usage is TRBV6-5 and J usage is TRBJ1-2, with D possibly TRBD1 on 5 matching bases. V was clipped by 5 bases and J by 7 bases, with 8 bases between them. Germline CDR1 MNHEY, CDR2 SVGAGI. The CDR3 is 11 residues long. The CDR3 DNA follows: TGTGCCAGCAGTAACACAGGTGGCTACACCTTC. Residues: CASSNTGGYTF.

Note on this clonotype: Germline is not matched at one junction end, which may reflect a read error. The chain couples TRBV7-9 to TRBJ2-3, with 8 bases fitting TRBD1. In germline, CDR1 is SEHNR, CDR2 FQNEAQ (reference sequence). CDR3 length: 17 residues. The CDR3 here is CASSFGTGAKRTGTQYF. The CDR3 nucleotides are TGTGCCAGCAGCTTCGGGACAGGTGCCAAGAGGACAGGTACGCAGTATTTT.

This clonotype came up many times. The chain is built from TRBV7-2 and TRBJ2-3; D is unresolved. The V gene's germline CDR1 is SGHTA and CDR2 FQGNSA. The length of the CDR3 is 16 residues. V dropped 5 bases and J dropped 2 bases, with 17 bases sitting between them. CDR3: CASSISHSFPTDTQYF. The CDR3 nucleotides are TGTGCCAGCAGCATAAGCCATTCCTTCCCCACAGATACGCAGTATTTT.

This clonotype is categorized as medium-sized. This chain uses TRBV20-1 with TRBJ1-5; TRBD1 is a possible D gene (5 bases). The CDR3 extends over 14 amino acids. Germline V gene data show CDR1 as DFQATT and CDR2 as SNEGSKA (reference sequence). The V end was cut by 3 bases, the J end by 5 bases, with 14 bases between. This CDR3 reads CSASEGRRDQPQHF. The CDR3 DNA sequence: TGCAGTGCTAGTGAGGGGAGGAGGGATCAGCCCCAGCATTTT.

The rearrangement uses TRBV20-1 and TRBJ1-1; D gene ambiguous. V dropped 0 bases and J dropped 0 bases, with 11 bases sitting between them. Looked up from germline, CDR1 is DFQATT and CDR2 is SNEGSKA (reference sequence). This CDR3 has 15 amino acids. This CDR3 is CSARDRGRMNTEAFF. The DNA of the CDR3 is TGCAGTGCTAGAGATCGAGGGCGGATGAACACTGAAGCTTTCTTT.

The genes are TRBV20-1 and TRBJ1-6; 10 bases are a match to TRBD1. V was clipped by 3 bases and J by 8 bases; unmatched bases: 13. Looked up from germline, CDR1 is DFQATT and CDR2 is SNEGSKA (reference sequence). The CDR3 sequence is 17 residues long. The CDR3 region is CSARRVVAGTGDSPLHF. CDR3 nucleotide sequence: TGCAGTGCTAGGCGGGTCGTCGCCGGGACAGGGGATTCACCCCTCCACTTT.

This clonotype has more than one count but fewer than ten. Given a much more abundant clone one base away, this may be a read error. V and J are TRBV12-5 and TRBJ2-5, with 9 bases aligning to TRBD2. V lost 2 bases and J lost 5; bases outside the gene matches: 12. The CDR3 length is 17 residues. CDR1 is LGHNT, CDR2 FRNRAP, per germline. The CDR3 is CASGLSAGGPGQETQYF. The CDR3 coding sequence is TGTGCTAGTGGTTTGTCGGCGGGGGGGCCTGGTCAGGAGACCCAGTACTTC.

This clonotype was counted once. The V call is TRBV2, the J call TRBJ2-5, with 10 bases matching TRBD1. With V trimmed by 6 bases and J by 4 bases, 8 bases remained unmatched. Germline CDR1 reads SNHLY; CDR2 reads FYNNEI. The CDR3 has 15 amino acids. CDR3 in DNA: TGTGCCAGCAGAGTGCGACAGGGGGCTCGAGAGACCCAGTACTTC. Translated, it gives CASRVRQGARETQYF. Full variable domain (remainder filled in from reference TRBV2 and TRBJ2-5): EPEVTQTPSHQVTQMGQEVILRCVPISNHLYFYWYRQILGQKVEFLVSFYNNEISEKSEIFDDQFSVERPDGSNFTLKIRSTKLEDSAMYFCASRVRQGARETQYFGPGTRLLVL.

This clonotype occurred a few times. CDR3 residues: CASSPTGDNEQFF. The CDR3 coding sequence is TGTGCCAGCTCACCTACAGGGGACAATGAGCAGTTCTTC. The chain couples TRBV18 to TRBJ2-1; 7 nucleotides align to TRBD1. The ends lost 3 bases at V and 5 bases at J; junction bases unmatched: 1. This CDR3 comprises 13 residues. From germline, CDR1 is KGHSH and CDR2 LQKENI.

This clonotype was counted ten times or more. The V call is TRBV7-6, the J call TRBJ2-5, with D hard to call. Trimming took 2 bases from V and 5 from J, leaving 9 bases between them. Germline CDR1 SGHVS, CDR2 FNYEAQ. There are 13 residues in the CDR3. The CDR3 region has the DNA TGTGCCAGCAGCTTAAGCTTACGCGAGACCCAGTACTTC. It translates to CASSLSLRETQYF.